A selection of T cell receptor beta chains follows, all from one sample in a study of cytomegalovirus exposure and HLA in healthy donors. Clones were read by immunoSEQ multiplex PCR, and TCRdb kept only the in-frame ones, dropping some. The sample records about 160,000 clones, 84% being singletons. Sequenced sample: PBMCs. The receptors come from a man aged 50 to 59 in good health and CMV-seropositive. Each CDR3 is given with its conserved first and last residue. The D gene is left open where the match is weak. Size is stated for part of the rows, as once, few or many counts, or as a class when the clone is expanded.

J: TRBJ2-3; D: NA; V: TRBV4-1; size: NA; DNA: TGCGCCAGCAGCCAAAACCAGGCGGGCACGCAGTATTTT; CDR3: CASSQNQAGTQYF
J: TRBJ1-2; D: TRBD1; V: TRBV7-2; size: NA; DNA: TGTGCCAGCAGCAATGCCGGGACAGGGGATGGCTACACCTTC; CDR3: CASSNAGTGDGYTF
J: TRBJ2-5; D: TRBD2; V: TRBV5-1; size: NA; DNA: TGCGCCAGCAGCTTTGGGGGGGATCAAGAGACCCAGTACTTC; CDR3: CASSFGGDQETQYF
J: TRBJ1-2; D: TRBD1; V: TRBV7-2; size: NA; DNA: TGTGCCAGCAGTGTGACAGGGATATTAACTGGTGGCTACACCTTC; CDR3: CASSVTGILTGGYTF
J: TRBJ2-2; D: TRBD2; V: TRBV14; size: few; DNA: TGTGCCAGCAGCCAGGACCTAGCGGGAGTCGGCGGGGAGCTGTTTTTT; CDR3: CASSQDLAGVGGELFF
J: TRBJ2-1; D: NA; V: TRBV2; size: NA; DNA: TGTGCCAGCAGTGAATCGGAGGGGGCCACCTACAATGAGCAGTTCTTC; CDR3: CASSESEGATYNEQFF
J: TRBJ2-3; D: NA; V: TRBV6-6; size: NA; DNA: TGTGCCAGCGGCAGGGGGGCAGTTGAAACAGATACGCAGTATTTT; CDR3: CASGRGAVETDTQYF
J: TRBJ1-5; D: TRBD1; V: TRBV5-4; size: NA; DNA: TGTGCCAGCAGTCGGGGGACAGGGAATCAGCCCCAGCATTTT; CDR3: CASSRGTGNQPQHF
J: TRBJ2-5; D: TRBD1; V: TRBV5-1; size: NA; DNA: TGCGCCAGCAGCTTGGGGACAGGGAAAGAGACCCAGTACTTC; CDR3: CASSLGTGKETQYF
J: TRBJ1-2; D: TRBD1; V: TRBV27; size: few; DNA: TGTGCCAGCAGTTTTCAGGGGGCCGGTGGCTACACCTTC; CDR3: CASSFQGAGGYTF
J: TRBJ1-5; D: NA; V: TRBV5-6; size: NA; DNA: TGTGCCAGCAGCTTTGGCAGGCAAAATCAGCCCCAGCATTTT; CDR3: CASSFGRQNQPQHF
J: TRBJ2-1; D: NA; V: TRBV5-1; size: NA; DNA: TGCGCCAGCAGTGGATTGGGGGGACCGTACAATGAGCAGTTCTTC; CDR3: CASSGLGGPYNEQFF
J: TRBJ2-5; D: NA; V: TRBV7-2; size: NA; DNA: TGTGCCAGCAGCTTAGTCGCGGGGAGAGGGGAGACCCAGTACTTC; CDR3: CASSLVAGRGETQYF
J: TRBJ1-2; D: NA; V: TRBV6-1; size: NA; DNA: TGTGCCAGCAGTGAAGCCATCCCCGTGCCGGATGGCTACACCTTC; CDR3: CASSEAIPVPDGYTF
J: TRBJ1-4; D: NA; V: TRBV15; size: NA; DNA: TGTGCCACCAGCAGAGACCCCAGACAAAATGAAAAACTGTTTTTT; CDR3: CATSRDPRQNEKLFF
J: TRBJ1-1; D: NA; V: TRBV7-9; size: NA; DNA: TGTGCCAGCAGCCGAAGGGGAAGGAACACTGAAGCTTTCTTT; CDR3: CASSRRGRNTEAFF
J: TRBJ2-2; D: NA; V: TRBV7-7; size: NA; DNA: TGTGCTAGCAGCAGGGAGGAGTTCACCGGGGAGCTGTTTTTT; CDR3: CASSREEFTGELFF
J: TRBJ2-5; D: TRBD1; V: TRBV6-1; size: NA; DNA: TGTGCCAGCAGGGCTACAGGGGAGGAGACCCAGTACTTC; CDR3: CASRATGEETQYF
J: TRBJ2-1; D: NA; V: TRBV10-2; size: NA; DNA: TGCGCCAGCAGTGATGTGGGGCTATCCTACAATGAGCAGTTCTTC; CDR3: CASSDVGLSYNEQFF
J: TRBJ2-1; D: TRBD2; V: TRBV27; size: NA; DNA: TGTGCCAGCAGTTTACCGGGGACTAGCGGGAGACTTGAGCAGTTCTTC; CDR3: CASSLPGTSGRLEQFF
J: TRBJ2-1; D: TRBD2; V: TRBV7-2; size: few; DNA: TGTGCCAGCAGCTTAGTTGCTAGCGGGACCTACAATGAGCAGTTCTTC; CDR3: CASSLVASGTYNEQFF
J: TRBJ1-2; D: NA; V: TRBV19; size: NA; DNA: TGTGCCAGTAGTATAGAGGGCACAGGGAACTATGGCTACACCTTC; CDR3: CASSIEGTGNYGYTF
J: TRBJ2-2; D: TRBD2; V: TRBV2; size: NA; DNA: TGTGCCAGCAGTGAAGTGCTAGCGGGAAACACCGGGGAGCTGTTTTTT; CDR3: CASSEVLAGNTGELFF
J: TRBJ1-2; D: NA; V: TRBV27; size: NA; DNA: TGTGCCAGCAGGGGCGGACTCTATGGCTACACCTTC; CDR3: CASRGGLYGYTF
J: TRBJ1-1; D: NA; V: TRBV5-4; size: NA; DNA: TGTGCCAGCAGCCCGGTTGGGAACACTGAAGCTTTCTTT; CDR3: CASSPVGNTEAFF
J: TRBJ1-2; D: TRBD1; V: TRBV5-6; size: NA; DNA: TGTGCCAGCAGCTTTAGACAGGGGACTCCGTATGGCTACACCTTC; CDR3: CASSFRQGTPYGYTF
J: TRBJ2-3; D: NA; V: TRBV7-9; size: NA; DNA: TGTGCCAGCAGCTTAGAAAGAGGGACAGATACGCAGTATTTT; CDR3: CASSLERGTDTQYF
J: TRBJ1-1; D: NA; V: TRBV6-5; size: NA; DNA: TGTGCCAGCAGTTACTCTGACTCCTCGGCTGAAGCTTTCTTT; CDR3: CASSYSDSSAEAFF
J: TRBJ2-3; D: TRBD2; V: TRBV7-2; size: NA; DNA: TGTGCCAGCAGCTCCCGGACTAGTCTCAGTGGGACAGATACGCAGTATTTT; CDR3: CASSSRTSLSGTDTQYF
J: TRBJ1-2; D: TRBD1; V: TRBV27; size: NA; DNA: TGTGCCAGCAGGGACCCGGGACAGGGAAAGGGCTACACCTTC; CDR3: CASRDPGQGKGYTF
J: TRBJ1-2; D: NA; V: TRBV7-2; size: NA; DNA: TGTGCCAGCAGCTTAGCTTCAGCGGGGGGCTACACCTTC; CDR3: CASSLASAGGYTF
J: TRBJ2-2; D: NA; V: TRBV19; size: NA; DNA: TGTGCCAGTAGTATAGGGTGGGTCGGACTCCTAAACACCGGGGAGCTGTTTTTT; CDR3: CASSIGWVGLLNTGELFF
J: TRBJ2-6; D: NA; V: TRBV6-1; size: NA; DNA: TGTGCCAGCAGACCGGACAGCTCTGGGGCCAACGTCCTGACTTTC; CDR3: CASRPDSSGANVLTF
J: TRBJ2-1; D: TRBD2; V: TRBV13; size: NA; DNA: TGTGCCAGCAGCTCTAGCGGGAGGGCCGTTAGTCTTGAGCAGTTCTTC; CDR3: CASSSSGRAVSLEQFF
J: TRBJ2-7; D: NA; V: TRBV4-1; size: once; DNA: TGCGCCAGCAGCCAAGAGGGGGGTCGGGTCTACGAGCAGTACTTC; CDR3: CASSQEGGRVYEQYF
J: TRBJ2-1; D: TRBD2; V: TRBV7-2; size: NA; DNA: TGTGCCAGCAGCCAGAGCGGGAATTCCTACAATGAGCAGTTCTTC; CDR3: CASSQSGNSYNEQFF
J: TRBJ1-2; D: TRBD1; V: TRBV6-1; size: NA; DNA: TGTGCCAGCAGTCTCAATGACAGGGGCTATGGCTACACCTTC; CDR3: CASSLNDRGYGYTF
J: TRBJ2-2; D: TRBD1; V: TRBV11-3; size: NA; DNA: TGTGCCAGCAGCTTGGACAGGACCCGTAACACCGGGGAGCTGTTTTTT; CDR3: CASSLDRTRNTGELFF
J: TRBJ2-5; D: NA; V: TRBV7-9; size: NA; DNA: TGTGCCAGCAGCTTAGTTGGAAGTGGGAGGGAGACCCAGTACTTC; CDR3: CASSLVGSGRETQYF
J: TRBJ2-2; D: NA; V: TRBV6-5; size: NA; DNA: TGTGCCAGCAGTTACGCAGGGCCGAACACCGGGGAGCTGTTTTTT; CDR3: CASSYAGPNTGELFF
J: TRBJ2-5; D: NA; V: TRBV5-1; size: NA; DNA: TGCGCCAGCAGCTTGGACATAGAGACCCAGTACTTC; CDR3: CASSLDIETQYF
J: TRBJ2-1; D: TRBD2; V: TRBV10-3; size: NA; DNA: TGTGCCATCGCCGGGACTAGCGGGAATGTAGACTACAATGAGCAGTTCTTC; CDR3: CAIAGTSGNVDYNEQFF
J: TRBJ2-3; D: NA; V: TRBV5-1; size: NA; DNA: TGCGCCAGCAGCTTGGGGACTACCACAGATACGCAGTATTTT; CDR3: CASSLGTTTDTQYF
J: TRBJ2-1; D: TRBD2; V: TRBV7-3; size: NA; DNA: TGTGCCAGCAGCTTAACTGCCGTGACTAGCGGGAGGTCCAATGAGCAGTTCTTC; CDR3: CASSLTAVTSGRSNEQFF
J: TRBJ1-1; D: TRBD1; V: TRBV25-1; size: few; DNA: TGTGCCAGCAGTGAAAAGACAGGGGTTACTGAAGCTTTCTTT; CDR3: CASSEKTGVTEAFF
J: TRBJ1-3; D: NA; V: TRBV4-1; size: NA; DNA: TGCGCCAGCAGCCCAGGGGACACCATATATTTT; CDR3: CASSPGDTIYF
J: TRBJ1-2; D: TRBD1; V: TRBV27; size: medium-sized; DNA: TGTGCCAGCAGCACACAGGGGGCTAACTATGGCTACACCTTC; CDR3: CASSTQGANYGYTF